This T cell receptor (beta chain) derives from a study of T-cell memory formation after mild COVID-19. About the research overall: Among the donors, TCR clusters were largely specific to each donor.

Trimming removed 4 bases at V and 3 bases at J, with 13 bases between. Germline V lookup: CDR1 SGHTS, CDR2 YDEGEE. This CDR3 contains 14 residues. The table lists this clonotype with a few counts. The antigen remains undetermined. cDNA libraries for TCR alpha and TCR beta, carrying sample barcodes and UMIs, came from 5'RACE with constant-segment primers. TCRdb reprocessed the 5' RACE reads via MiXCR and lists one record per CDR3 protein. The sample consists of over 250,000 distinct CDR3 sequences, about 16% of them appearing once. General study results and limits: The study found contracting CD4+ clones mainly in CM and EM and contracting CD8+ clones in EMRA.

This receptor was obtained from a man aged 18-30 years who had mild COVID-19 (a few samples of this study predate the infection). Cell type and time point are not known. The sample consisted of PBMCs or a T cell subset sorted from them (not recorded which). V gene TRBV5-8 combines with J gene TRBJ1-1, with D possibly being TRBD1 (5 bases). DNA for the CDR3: TGTGCCAGCAGCCGCAGGGTCTCGTACACTGAAGCTTTCTTT. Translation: CASSRRVSYTEAFF.